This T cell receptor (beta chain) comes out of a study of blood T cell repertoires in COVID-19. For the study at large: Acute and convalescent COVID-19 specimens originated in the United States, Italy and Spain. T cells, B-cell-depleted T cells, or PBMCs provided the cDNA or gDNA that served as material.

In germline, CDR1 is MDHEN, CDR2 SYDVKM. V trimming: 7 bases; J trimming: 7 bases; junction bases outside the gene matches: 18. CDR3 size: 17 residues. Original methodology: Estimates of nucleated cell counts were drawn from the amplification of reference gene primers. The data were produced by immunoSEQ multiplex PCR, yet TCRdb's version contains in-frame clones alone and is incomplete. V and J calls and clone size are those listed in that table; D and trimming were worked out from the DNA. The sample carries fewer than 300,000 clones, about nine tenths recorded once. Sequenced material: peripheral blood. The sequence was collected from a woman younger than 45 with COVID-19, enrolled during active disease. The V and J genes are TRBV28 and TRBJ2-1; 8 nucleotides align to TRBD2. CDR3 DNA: TGTGCCAGCACCCCCTCCGTTCCGGGACTAGAAGCGAATGAGCAGTTCTTC. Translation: CASTPSVPGLEANEQFF.